The clone carrying this TCR beta chain came up many times. The antigen is undetermined. The authors made TCR cDNA by 5'RACE template switching, adding a universal primer site and UMIs. TCRdb independently ran MiXCR on the 5' RACE reads; one entry per CDR3 protein. Of about 200,000 distinct CDR3 sequences listed, under 3.5% were seen once; the top ten hold about 3.3%. This record comes from a study of T cells after yellow fever vaccination. At the level of the study: In the case of low-cell-number fractions, SMART-Seq v4 Ultra Low Input was used for preparation.

V was shortened by 0 bases and J by 5 bases, with 11 bases between the two germline ends. CDR3 length: 14 amino acids. Germline assignment: CDR1 SGHRS and CDR2 YFSETQ. The study's findings and limits: Clones from primary vaccination mostly reappeared after the booster (less than 98% CD4, over 85% CD8). There was a possibility that FACS-sorted repertoires contained abundant clonotypes contaminating from the bulk population.

This specimen was CD4+ T cells sorted from PBMCs, taken 10 days after the yellow fever booster vaccination. This receptor was obtained from a man aged 18 to 29 who received the YFV17D yellow fever vaccine. The chain joins TRBV5-1 to TRBJ1-2; D is unclear. This CDR3 is CASSLAASVYGYTF. As DNA, the CDR3 is TGCGCCAGCAGCTTGGCCGCATCGGTGTATGGCTACACCTTC.